A single sample is the source of the 10 T cell receptor beta chains below, sequenced in a study of T cell responses to AZD1222 COVID-19 vaccine. TCRdb's table, derived via immunoSEQ multiplex PCR, lists solely in-frame clones and lacks some. The sample contains about 100,000 clones, 65% to 90% of which appear only once. The source material was peripheral blood, sampled on day 0 of AZD1222 vaccination. The receptors shown here come from an adult in good health.

As DNA, the CDR3 is TGTGCCAGCAGCTCCCTTGGGGGGCGATATCAGCCCCAGCATTTT. As protein: CASSSLGGRYQPQHF. The chain uses TRBV5-8 and TRBJ1-5; TRBD1 is a possible D gene (6 bases). CDR1 is SGHTS, CDR2 YDEGEE, per germline. The CDR3 consists of 15 residues. Trimming took 3 bases from V and 5 from J, leaving 15 bases between them. Supplemented by reference TRBV5-8 and TRBJ1-5, the full variable domain reads EAGVTQSPTHLIKTRGQQATLRCSPISGHTSVYWYQQALGLGLQFLLWYDEGEERNRGNFPPRFSGRQFPNYSSELNVNALELEDSALYLCASSSLGGRYQPQHFGDGTRLSIL.

The V call is TRBV5-4, the J call TRBJ1-2; a weak D match, TRBD1 (6 bases). The CDR3 loop spans 13 amino acids. V lost 2 bases and J 5 bases, leaving 10 bases between the germline ends. The germline V gene encodes CDR1 SGHNT and CDR2 YYREEE (reference sequence). The CDR3 DNA sequence: TGTGCCAGCAGCTTTGACAGGCCTTATGGCTACACCTTC. The encoded protein is CASSFDRPYGYTF.

V is TRBV5-6 and J is TRBJ1-2, with D unresolved. Germline-derived CDR1 and CDR2 are SGHDT and YYEEEE. The CDR3 extends over 15 amino acids. The ends were cut back, 6 bases at V and 1 base at J, with 16 bases in the middle. The DNA for the CDR3 is TGTGCCAGCATCACCATTGGGAACCTTAACTATGGCTACACCTTC. Translated, it gives CASITIGNLNYGYTF.

As to this clone: The junction shows a germline mismatch at one end, possibly a read error. The chain employs TRBV7-7 and TRBJ2-5; D is unclear. The V gene's germline CDR1 is SSHAT and CDR2 FNYEAQ (reference sequence). The CDR3 length is 13 residues. CDR3 DNA sequence: TGTGCTAGCAGCTTCTCAGAGTTGGAGACCCAGTACTTC. Amino acid sequence: CASSFSELETQYF.

The V call is TRBV30, the J call TRBJ1-6; 9 positions match TRBD1. This CDR3 contains 17 residues. After removal of 2 bases from V and 7 bases from J, the junction contained 12 bases not matched to a gene. Germline lookup yields CDR1 GTSNPN and CDR2 SVGIG (reference sequence). The CDR3 here is CAWSIIQGALTNSPLHF. In DNA form, the CDR3 reads TGTGCCTGGAGTATAATACAGGGGGCTTTAACAAATTCACCCCTCCACTTT.

The chain has TRBV7-6 and TRBJ2-7; 7 bases match TRBD1. The CDR3 covers 14 residues. CDR1 is SGHVS and CDR2 is FNYEAQ in the germline V gene. Trimming cost V 4 bases and J 7 bases; bases outside gene matches: 10. CDR3 DNA: TGTGCCAGCAGCTCGAGACAGGGAAGGGGGGAGCAGTACTTC. Protein: CASSSRQGRGEQYF.

The table lists this clone with a count of one. This chain connects TRBV6-5 to TRBJ2-1; D gene ambiguous. This CDR3 region has 13 residues. The germline V gene has CDR1 MNHEY and CDR2 SVGAGI. Trimming cost V 7 bases and J 12 bases, with 19 bases left between them. In DNA form, the CDR3 reads TGTGCCAGCACCTCCGGCCCCGCGATTGGGCAGTTCTTC. Protein sequence: CASTSGPAIGQFF.

The chain employs TRBV7-2 and TRBJ2-2, with 10 bases aligning to TRBD1. Germline CDR1 and CDR2: SGHTA and FQGNSA. V lost 4 bases and J lost 8; bases outside the gene matches: 7. The CDR3 is 15 residues long. CDR3 in amino acids: CASSSGTGVRGELFF. The CDR3 DNA reads as TGTGCCAGCAGCTCCGGGACAGGGGTTCGAGGGGAGCTGTTTTTT.

This clone has only a few counts. This chain joins TRBV23-1 and TRBJ1-6; perhaps TRBD1 as D (5 bases). TRBV23-1 has ORF status, its function being uncertain. This CDR3 has 10 amino acids. Trimming stripped 6 bases from V and 12 bases from J, with 6 bases between. The CDR3 region is CASRTVPLHF. Written as DNA, the CDR3 is TGCGCCAGCAGGACAGTACCCCTCCACTTT.

The V and J genes are TRBV11-3 and TRBJ1-1, with D possibly matching TRBD1 (5 bases). The germline gives CDR1 SGHNT, CDR2 YENEEA. This CDR3 has 13 residues. V was shortened by 3 bases and J by 5 bases, with 10 bases between the two germline ends. The CDR3 DNA sequence: TGTGCCAGCAGCTTGCCTAGGGGAACTGAAGCTTTCTTT. Amino acids: CASSLPRGTEAFF.